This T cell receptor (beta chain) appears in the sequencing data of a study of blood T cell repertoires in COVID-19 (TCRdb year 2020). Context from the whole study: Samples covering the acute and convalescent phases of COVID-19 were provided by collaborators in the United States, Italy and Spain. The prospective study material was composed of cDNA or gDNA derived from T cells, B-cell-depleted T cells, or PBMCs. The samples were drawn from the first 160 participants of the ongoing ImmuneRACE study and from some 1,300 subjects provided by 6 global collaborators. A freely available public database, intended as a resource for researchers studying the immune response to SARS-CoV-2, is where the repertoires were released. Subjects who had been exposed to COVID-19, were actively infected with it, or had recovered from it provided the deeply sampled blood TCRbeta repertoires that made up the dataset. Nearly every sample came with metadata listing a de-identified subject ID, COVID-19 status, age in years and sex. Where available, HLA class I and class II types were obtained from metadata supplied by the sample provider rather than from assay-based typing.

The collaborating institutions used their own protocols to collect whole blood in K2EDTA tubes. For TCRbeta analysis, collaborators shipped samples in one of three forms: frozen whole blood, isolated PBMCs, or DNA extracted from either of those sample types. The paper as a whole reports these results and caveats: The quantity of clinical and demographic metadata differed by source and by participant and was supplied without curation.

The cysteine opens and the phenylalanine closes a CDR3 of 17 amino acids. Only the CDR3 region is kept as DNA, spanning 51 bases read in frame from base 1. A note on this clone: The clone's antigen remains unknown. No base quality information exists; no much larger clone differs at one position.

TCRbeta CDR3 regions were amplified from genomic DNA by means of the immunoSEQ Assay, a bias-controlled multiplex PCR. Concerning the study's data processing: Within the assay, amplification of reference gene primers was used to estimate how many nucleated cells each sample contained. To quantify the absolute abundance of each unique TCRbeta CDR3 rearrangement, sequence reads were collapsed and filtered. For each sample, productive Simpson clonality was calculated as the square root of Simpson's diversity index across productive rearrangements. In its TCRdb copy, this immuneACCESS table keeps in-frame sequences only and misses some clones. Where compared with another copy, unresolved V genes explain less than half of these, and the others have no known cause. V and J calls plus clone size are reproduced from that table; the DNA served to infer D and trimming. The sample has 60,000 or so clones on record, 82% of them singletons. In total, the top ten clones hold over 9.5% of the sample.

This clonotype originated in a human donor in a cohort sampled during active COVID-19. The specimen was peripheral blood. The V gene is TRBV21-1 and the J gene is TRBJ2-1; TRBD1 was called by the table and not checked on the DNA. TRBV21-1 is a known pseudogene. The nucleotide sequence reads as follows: TGTGCCAGCAGCCGGCACAGGGACATTTCTATTCACAATGAGCAGTTCTTC. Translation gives CASSRHRDISIHNEQFF.